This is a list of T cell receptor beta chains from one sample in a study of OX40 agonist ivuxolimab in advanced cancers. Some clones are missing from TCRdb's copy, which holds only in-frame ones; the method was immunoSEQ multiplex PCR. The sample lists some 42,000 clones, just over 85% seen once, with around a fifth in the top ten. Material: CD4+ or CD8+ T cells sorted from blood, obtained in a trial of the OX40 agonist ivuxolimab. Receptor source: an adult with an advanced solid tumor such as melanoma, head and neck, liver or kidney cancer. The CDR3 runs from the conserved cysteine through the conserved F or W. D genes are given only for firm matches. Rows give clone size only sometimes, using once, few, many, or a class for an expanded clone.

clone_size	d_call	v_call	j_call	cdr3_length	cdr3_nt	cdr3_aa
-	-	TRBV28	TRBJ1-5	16	TGTGCCAGCAGTTTAAGGGAGGAACATAGCAATCAGCCCCAGCATTTT	CASSLREEHSNQPQHF
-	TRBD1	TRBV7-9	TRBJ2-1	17	TGTGCCAGCAGCCTTCGACAGGGGGCGTCTAGCTACAATGAGCAGTTCTTC	CASSLRQGASSYNEQFF
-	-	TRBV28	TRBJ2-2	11	TGTGCCAGCACGGTGGCCGGGGAGCTGTTTTTT	CASTVAGELFF
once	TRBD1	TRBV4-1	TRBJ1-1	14	TGCGCCAGCAGCTGGGGACAGGGCAATGCTGAAGCTTTCTTT	CASSWGQGNAEAFF
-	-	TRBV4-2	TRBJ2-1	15	TGTGCCAGCAACCAAGAACGGCTAGGGGCCAATGAGCAGTTCTTC	CASNQERLGANEQFF
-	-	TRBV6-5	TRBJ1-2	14	TGTGCCAGCAGTACCCCCTGGGGAGATAGTGGCTACACCTTC	CASSTPWGDSGYTF
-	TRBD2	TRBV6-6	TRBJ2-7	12	TGTGCCAGCAGTTACTCGGGGGGGGAGCAGTACTTC	CASSYSGGEQYF
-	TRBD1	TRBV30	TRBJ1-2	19	TGTGCCTGGACCACAGGGGGCATCTTCTCGTCACCCCCCATGAATGGCTACACCTTC	CAWTTGGIFSSPPMNGYTF
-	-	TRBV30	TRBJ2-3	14	TGTGCCTGGAGCCGGACAGGGAGGGCAGATACGCAGTATTTT	CAWSRTGRADTQYF
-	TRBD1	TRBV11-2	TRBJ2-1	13	TGTGCCAGCAGCTCCGGGACAGGGATTGAGCAGTTCTTC	CASSSGTGIEQFF
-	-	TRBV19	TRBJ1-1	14	TGTGCCAGTAGTATCGCAGGGTTGAACACTGAAGCTTTCTTT	CASSIAGLNTEAFF
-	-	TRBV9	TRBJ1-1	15	TGTGCCAGCAGCGGAGCGGGGCTCTCTTACACTGAAGCTTTCTTT	CASSGAGLSYTEAFF
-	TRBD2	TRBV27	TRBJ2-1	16	TGTGCCAGCAGTTTATCGGTCGGGGGGGCAACAGGAGAGCAGTTCTTC	CASSLSVGGATGEQFF
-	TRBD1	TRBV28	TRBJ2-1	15	TGTGCCAGCAGTTCGGACAGGGCCCTTAACAATGAGCAGTTCTTC	CASSSDRALNNEQFF
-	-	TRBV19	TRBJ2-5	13	TGTGCCAGTAGTATACAGGGCAGAGAGACCCAGTACTTC	CASSIQGRETQYF
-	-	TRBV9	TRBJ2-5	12	TGTGCCAGCAGTGACACAGAAGAGACCCAGTACTTC	CASSDTEETQYF
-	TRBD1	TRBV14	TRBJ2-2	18	TGTGCCAGCAGCCAAGCTCTGTGGACAGGTGCGAACACCGGGGAGCTGTTTTTT	CASSQALWTGANTGELFF
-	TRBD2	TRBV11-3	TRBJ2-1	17	TGTGCCAGCAGCTTAAGTGGTTCTAGCGGGCTCTACAATGAGCAGTTCTTC	CASSLSGSSGLYNEQFF
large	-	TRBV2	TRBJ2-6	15	TGTGCCAGCACAGGGTGGGGATCTGGGGCCAACGTCCTGACTTTC	CASTGWGSGANVLTF
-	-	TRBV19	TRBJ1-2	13	TGTGCCAGTAGTTGGGGGGGCGCGGATGGCTACACCTTC	CASSWGGADGYTF
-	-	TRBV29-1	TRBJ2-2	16	TGCAGCGTTGAAGAGCGGGCGGCAGAGAACACCGGGGAGCTGTTTTTT	CSVEERAAENTGELFF
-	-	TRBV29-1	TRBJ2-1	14	TGCAGCCCCCCCGGGGGGCGAACCTACAATGAGCAGTTCTTC	CSPPGGRTYNEQFF
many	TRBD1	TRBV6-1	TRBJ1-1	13	TGTGCCAGCAGTGCCGGGACAGGAGGTGAAGCTTTCTTT	CASSAGTGGEAFF
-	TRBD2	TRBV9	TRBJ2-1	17	TGTGCCAGCAGCGTAGACAGGACTAGCGGATCCTACAATGAGCAGTTCTTC	CASSVDRTSGSYNEQFF
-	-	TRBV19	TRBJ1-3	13	TGTGCCAGTTCCGGGGCCTCTGGAAACACCATATATTTT	CASSGASGNTIYF
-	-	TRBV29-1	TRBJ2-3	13	TGCAGCGTTGTGGGGAATACTTACGATACGCAGTATTTT	CSVVGNTYDTQYF
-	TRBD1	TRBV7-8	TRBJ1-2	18	TGTGCCAGCAGACTGGAAGGGACAGGGGGCGACTACTTATATGGCTACACCTTC	CASRLEGTGGDYLYGYTF
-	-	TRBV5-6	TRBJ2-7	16	TGTGCCAGCAGCTTCCCACAGGGAGGTAGGACCTACGAGCAGTACTTC	CASSFPQGGRTYEQYF